This T cell receptor beta chain was observed in a study of vaccination effects on CD4 cells after COVID-19. Study-wide context: Both of the two convalescent patients gave a sample, one 16 days and one a week before vaccination. Study-wide points: There was marked clonal contraction among infection- and vaccine-induced clones late after vaccination.

Germline V gives CDR1 SGHRS, CDR2 YFSETQ. The CDR3 extends over 16 amino acids. Trimming removed 2 bases from V and 3 bases from J, with 16 bases in between. Sequencing used immunoSEQ multiplex PCR; TCRdb keeps in-frame clones, though not all of them. The sample gives around 23,000 clones, 75% to 85% of which show up once; roughly 37% is in the top ten. Concerning this clone: As yet, its antigen is unknown.

After expansion with viral peptide pools in the ViraFEST assay, antigen-specific CD4+ T cells were sequenced. Having been cultured for about 10 days, the cells underwent CD4+ T cell isolation. This individual contracted SARS-CoV-2 between March and December 2020, as verified by PCR. Every well got a few million PBMC, which were grown with about 9.6 IU/ml IL-2 and around 10 ug/ml peptides. The authors exchanged half the medium for IL-2 medium on days 3 and 7. This sequence was found in a human donor who had a prior SARS-CoV-2 infection. The source material was CD4+ T cells from PBMCs cultured with a peptide pool, sampled before COVID-19 vaccination. This rearrangement joins TRBV5-1 to TRBJ2-3; D is ambiguous. CDR3 coding DNA: TGCGCCAGCAGCTTCGGCGACCCTGAACGTACAGATACGCAGTATTTT. Translated: CASSFGDPERTDTQYF.